The next 10 T cell receptor beta chains were all read from a single sample in a study of cytomegalovirus exposure and HLA in healthy donors listed by TCRdb under 2017. Library preparation employed the immunoSEQ multiplex PCR assay. For the multiplex PCR, a mixture combining 60 forward primers for TCR Vbeta segments and 13 reverse primers for TCR Jbeta segments was used. TCRdb obtained this table from immuneACCESS and retained in-frame rearrangements with V and J assigned. These tables miss some clones; where compared with another copy, unresolved V genes account for less than half of the shortfall, and the remainder is unexplained. This sample's table has entries for about 32,000 clones. Of the sample, 4.8% is held by the ten largest clones. Sequenced sample: PBMCs. These receptors came from a female donor in good health and CMV-seronegative.

This chain joins TRBV7-2 and TRBJ2-5, with 11 bases fitting TRBD2. The V segment lost 1 base and the J segment 3 bases; nucleotides outside the gene matches: 7. This CDR3 has 17 residues. Germline V gene data show CDR1 as SGHTA and CDR2 as FQGNSA. DNA of the CDR3: TGTGCCAGCAGCTTAGTAACTAGCGGGGGCTTTAAAGAGACCCAGTACTTC. Its translation: CASSLVTSGGFKETQYF.

The chain carries TRBV27 and TRBJ2-2, with D hard to call. With 6 bases removed from V and 2 bases from J, the gap between germline ends came to 10 bases. This CDR3 is built from 14 residues. Germline CDR1 reads MNHEY; CDR2 reads SMNVEV (reference sequence). The CDR3 region is CASSSPLNTGELFF. As DNA, the CDR3 is TGTGCCAGCAGCTCCCCTTTAAACACCGGGGAGCTGTTTTTT.

J is TRBJ1-1 and V is TRBV6-6; 7 positions match TRBD1. Germline assignment: CDR1 MNHNY and CDR2 SVGAGI (reference sequence). The ends lost 5 bases at V and 0 bases at J; junction bases unmatched: 9. The CDR3 consists of 16 residues. The CDR3 coding sequence is TGTGCCAGCAGTCCCCGACAGGGATGGATGAACACTGAAGCTTTCTTT. Amino acids: CASSPRQGWMNTEAFF.

The rearrangement joins TRBV27 to TRBJ2-3; D possibly corresponds to TRBD2 (5 bases). The ends were cut back, 5 bases at V and 4 bases at J, with 19 bases in the middle. Per the germline V gene, CDR1 is MNHEY and CDR2 is SMNVEV (reference sequence). The CDR3 has 16 residues. CDR3 sequence (DNA): TGTGCCAGCAGTCAAAGATCGGGAAAGAGGCCAGATACGCAGTATTTT. Protein product: CASSQRSGKRPDTQYF.

This sequence joins TRBV18 and TRBJ1-1, with 10 bases that match TRBD1. CDR3 length: 16 residues. Trimming removed 0 bases from V and 6 bases from J; junction bases left unmatched: 7. The germline V gene has CDR1 KGHSH and CDR2 LQKENI. The CDR3 spells CASSPPTGQGVSEAFF. The CDR3 DNA reads as TGTGCCAGCTCACCACCTACAGGACAGGGGGTCTCTGAAGCTTTCTTT.

This sequence joins TRBV7-2 and TRBJ1-1, with 7 nucleotides matching TRBD1. Trimming took 3 bases from V and 2 from J; bases not matched to a gene: 3. The germline V gene has CDR1 SGHTA and CDR2 FQGNSA. The CDR3 contains 14 residues. The CDR3 nucleotides read TGTGCCAGCAGCTTTGGACAGGTTAACACTGAAGCTTTCTTT. Protein sequence: CASSFGQVNTEAFF.

V usage is TRBV19 and J usage is TRBJ1-6, with D perhaps TRBD1 (5 bases). The CDR3 totals 15 residues. Per germline, CDR1 LNHDA and CDR2 SQIVND (reference sequence). The germline V and J ends were trimmed by 3 bases and 6 bases, with 12 bases remaining between them. This CDR3 is CASSMFAGPNSPLHF. The CDR3 DNA follows: TGTGCCAGTAGTATGTTCGCAGGGCCTAATTCACCCCTCCACTTT.

V and J are TRBV13 and TRBJ1-5; perhaps TRBD1 as D (6 bases). The V and J ends lost 5 bases and 0 bases respectively, with 11 bases between them. CDR3 length: 15 amino acids. Looked up from germline, CDR1 is PRHDT and CDR2 is FYEKMQ (reference sequence). The CDR3 DNA sequence: TGTGCCAGCAGCCATTACAGGGATAGCAATCAGCCCCAGCATTTT. Protein sequence: CASSHYRDSNQPQHF. Full variable domain (rest looked up from reference TRBV13 and TRBJ1-5): AAGVIQSPRHLIKEKRETATLKCYPIPRHDTVYWYQQGPGQDPQFLISFYEKMQSDKGSIPDRFSAQQFSDYHSELNMSSLELGDSALYFCASSHYRDSNQPQHFGDGTRLSIL.

V is TRBV5-4 and J is TRBJ2-1, with a possible D match to TRBD2 (7 bases). This CDR3 is built from 17 residues. Germline V gene sequence: CDR1 SGHNT, CDR2 YYREEE (reference sequence). V lost 1 base and J 5 bases, leaving 19 bases between the germline ends. The CDR3 here is CASSLRSWGGQDNEQFF. The CDR3 bases are TGTGCCAGCAGCTTGAGGTCGTGGGGGGGGCAAGACAATGAGCAGTTCTTC.

The J gene is TRBJ2-1, the V gene TRBV19, with TRBD2 as a possible D gene (6 bases). V shed 3 bases and J shed 4 bases, with 10 bases lying between them. The V gene's germline CDR1 is LNHDA and CDR2 SQIVND (reference sequence). The CDR3 runs to 14 residues. The CDR3 coding sequence is TGTGCCAGTAGTATTTCGGCGGGGTACAATGAGCAGTTCTTC. Encoded protein: CASSISAGYNEQFF.